Included here is one T cell receptor beta chain sequence, with context. The CDR3 loop spans 12 amino acids. V lost 3 bases and J 9 bases, leaving 9 bases between the germline ends. Germline-derived CDR1 and CDR2 are SGHNT and YENEEA. This specimen comes from a study of blood T cell repertoires in COVID-19. Study details: Specimens from acute and convalescent COVID-19 originated in the United States, Italy and Spain. From T cells, B-cell-depleted T cells, or PBMCs came the material, which was cDNA or gDNA.

Per the original data handling: Scientists estimated how many nucleated cells there were by amplifying reference gene primers. Clones were sequenced by immunoSEQ multiplex PCR, and TCRdb holds only the in-frame ones, with some missing. D and trimming were read from the DNA, whereas the V and J calls and clone size are those reported in that table. Here the sample spans approximately 180,000 clones, about nine tenths being singletons. Sample: peripheral blood. The chain carries TRBV11-3 and TRBJ2-1, with a possible D match to TRBD1 (5 bases). The receptor was derived from a man in his fifties with acute or convalescent COVID-19. The CDR3 bases are TGTGCCAGCAGCTTCCAGGGCTTTGAGCAGTTCTTC. Residues: CASSFQGFEQFF. Filled out from reference TRBV11-3 and TRBJ2-1, the complete variable domain reads EAGVVQSPRYKIIEKKQPVAFWCNPISGHNTLYWYLQNLGQGPELLIRYENEEAVDDSQLPKDRFSAERLKGVDSTLKIQPAELGDSAVYLCASSFQGFEQFFGPGTRLTVL.